The 18 T cell receptor beta chains below were found in one sample sequenced in a study of blood T cell repertoires in COVID-19. Sequencing used immunoSEQ multiplex PCR; TCRdb keeps in-frame clones, though not all of them. The sample holds some 100,000 clones, around 80% seen once. Sequencing was done on a sample of peripheral blood. Receptor source: a man aged 50-59 years with active or convalescent COVID-19.

The chain employs TRBV29-1 and TRBJ1-3; D may be TRBD1 (5 bases). Germline CDR1 is SQVTM and CDR2 is ANQGSEA. The CDR3 sequence is 16 residues long. The ends were cut back, 6 bases at V and 4 bases at J, with 22 bases in the middle. CDR3 region: CSVAKAGPASGNTIYF. For the CDR3, the DNA is TGCAGCGTGGCAAAAGCGGGGCCCGCGTCAGGAAACACCATATATTTT.

The genes are TRBV19 and TRBJ1-2; TRBD1 aligns across 7 bases. CDR1 is LNHDA and CDR2 is SQIVND in the germline V gene (reference sequence). CDR3 size: 20 residues. Losses at the gene ends were 1 base for V and 4 bases for J; bases not matched to a gene: 21. The CDR3 region is CASSIVLSGTVARGGYGYTF. The CDR3 nucleotides read TGTGCCAGTAGTATAGTACTCTCCGGGACAGTGGCCCGGGGAGGCTATGGCTACACCTTC.

In this sample, this clone turned up once. CDR3 sequence (DNA): TGTGCCAGTAGTATATCCGTCCAGAATCAGCCCCAGCATTTT. Protein: CASSISVQNQPQHF. The genes are TRBV19 and TRBJ1-5; D is ambiguous. The CDR3 sequence is 14 residues long. Germline V gene sequence: CDR1 LNHDA, CDR2 SQIVND (reference sequence). Trimming removed 2 bases at V and 4 bases at J, with 9 bases between.

Of note for this clone: Other nucleotide sequences from this sample produce the same CDR3. This chain joins TRBV5-4 and TRBJ1-2, with TRBD1 identical over 7 bases. Germline CDR1 is SGHNT and CDR2 is YYREEE (reference sequence). V trimming: 2 bases; J trimming: 1 base; junction bases outside the gene matches: 2. The CDR3 has 14 amino acids. The CDR3 here is CASSLNRGNYGYTF. The CDR3 DNA sequence: TGTGCCAGCAGCTTAAACAGGGGTAACTATGGCTACACCTTC.

The gene calls are TRBV30 and TRBJ2-5; TRBD1 matches 7 bases. This CDR3 region has 14 residues. Germline assignment: CDR1 GTSNPN and CDR2 SVGIG (reference sequence). With V trimmed by 5 bases and J by 5 bases, 11 bases remained unmatched. CDR3 protein: CAWDPDRVRETQYF. CDR3 nucleotides: TGTGCCTGGGACCCCGACAGGGTACGGGAGACCCAGTACTTC.

The chain uses TRBV27 and TRBJ1-2; TRBD1 agrees at 7 bases. V was pared by 5 bases and J by 4 bases, with 10 bases of the junction left unmatched. From germline, CDR1 is MNHEY and CDR2 SMNVEV (reference sequence). This CDR3 spans 15 amino acids. CDR3 DNA: TGTGCCAGCAGTGGAGGGAACAGGGGAGGCTATGGCTACACCTTC. Encoded protein: CASSGGNRGGYGYTF.

This clone was observed at least ten times. The J gene is TRBJ2-3, the V gene TRBV5-1; possible D gene TRBD1, 6 bases. The CDR3 contains 14 residues. Germline V gene lookup returns CDR1 SGHRS and CDR2 YFSETQ. Trimming took off 2 bases at V and 3 bases at J, with 10 bases between the two ends. The CDR3 bases are TGCGCCAGCAGCTTTTCAGGGGCGACAGATACGCAGTATTTT. As protein: CASSFSGATDTQYF.

The V gene is TRBV6-5, the J gene TRBJ2-5; the D gene is possibly TRBD1 (5 bases). The CDR3 sequence is 15 residues long. V lost 0 bases and J lost 1, with 9 bases in between. CDR1 and CDR2 from the germline V gene are MNHEY and SVGAGI. Here the CDR3 DNA reads TGTGCCAGCAGTTACTCGAGAGACAGCCAAGAGACCCAGTACTTC. Protein sequence: CASSYSRDSQETQYF.

The CDR3, as DNA: TGCGCCAGCAGCCAAGGTGTCTTCCCCCTCACCGGGGAGCTGTTTTTT. Protein sequence: CASSQGVFPLTGELFF. The J gene is TRBJ2-2, the V gene TRBV4-1, with D unresolved. The CDR3 covers 16 residues. Germline V gene lookup returns CDR1 MGHRA and CDR2 YSYEKL. Trimming removed 1 base from V and 4 bases from J, with 13 bases in between.

A note on this clone: One junction end disagrees with the germline gene, perhaps due to a read error. The chain carries TRBV11-2 and TRBJ2-7; 10 bases line up with TRBD1. CDR3 length: 11 residues. The germline V gene encodes CDR1 SGHAT and CDR2 FQNNGV. The CDR3 region is CASSSTGGGHF. The DNA of the CDR3 is TGTGCCAGCAGCTCGACAGGGGGCGGGCACTTC.

This rearrangement joins TRBV27 to TRBJ2-2; 10 positions agree with TRBD1. Germline CDR1 and CDR2: MNHEY and SMNVEV (reference sequence). There are 16 residues in the CDR3. After removal of 0 bases from V and 7 bases from J, the junction contained 5 bases not matched to a gene. DNA of the CDR3: TGTGCCAGCAGTTTATCCGGGACAGGGGTGGGCGGGGAGCTGTTTTTT. Translation gives CASSLSGTGVGGELFF.

The J gene is TRBJ1-2, the V gene TRBV6-5; D is possibly TRBD1 (5 bases). V was clipped by 5 bases and J by 4 bases, with 17 bases between them. This CDR3 has 15 residues. CDR1 and CDR2 from the germline V gene are MNHEY and SVGAGI. CDR3 residues: CASSTRGDSIYGYTF. CDR3 coding DNA: TGTGCCAGCAGTACAAGGGGCGACTCAATCTATGGCTACACCTTC.

The gene calls are TRBV5-1 and TRBJ2-6, with TRBD2 identical over 7 bases. Per germline, CDR1 SGHRS and CDR2 YFSETQ. The CDR3 is 16 residues long. With 1 base clipped from V and 4 bases from J, the junction kept 5 bases outside the gene matches. Here the CDR3 reads CASSLPGEGGANVLTF. The CDR3 nucleotides read TGCGCCAGCAGCTTGCCGGGGGAGGGGGGGGCCAACGTCCTGACTTTC.

This chain connects TRBV6-1 to TRBJ1-2; D gene uncertain. The CDR3 sequence is 12 residues long. V gave up 0 bases and J gave up 8 bases, with 7 bases separating them. Germline CDR1 reads MNHNS; CDR2 reads SASEGT. CDR3 protein: CASSEAGRGYTF. The CDR3 DNA reads TGTGCCAGCAGTGAAGCAGGGAGGGGCTACACCTTC.

This clone was seen a handful of times. The chain joins TRBV18 to TRBJ2-5; 7 bases line up with TRBD2. With V trimmed by 3 bases and J by 5 bases, 6 bases remained unmatched. The germline V gene has CDR1 KGHSH and CDR2 LQKENI. The CDR3 loop spans 14 amino acids. The CDR3 DNA follows: TGTGCCAGCTCACCCACTAGCGAGGGGGAGACCCAGTACTTC. Protein sequence: CASSPTSEGETQYF.

In nucleotides, the CDR3 is TGTGCCAGTAGTATAGGAGGTTTCTACGAGCAGTACTTC. Translation: CASSIGGFYEQYF. This chain links TRBV19 with TRBJ2-7, with unresolved D. CDR3 length equals 13 residues. Trimming pared 1 base from V and 3 bases from J, leaving 7 bases between. Germline lookup yields CDR1 LNHDA and CDR2 SQIVND (reference sequence).

The chain is built from TRBV10-3 and TRBJ1-1; perhaps TRBD1 as D (5 bases). V was shortened by 3 bases and J by 3 bases, with 14 bases between the two germline ends. Germline-derived CDR1 and CDR2 are ENHRY and SYGVKD. The CDR3 runs to 15 residues. CDR3 DNA sequence: TGTGCCATCAGTGAACGAGGGCCGGGGGACACTGAAGCTTTCTTT. Translated, it gives CAISERGPGDTEAFF.

This chain links TRBV7-2 with TRBJ2-5; TRBD1 agrees at 11 bases. CDR1 and CDR2 (germline): SGHTA, FQGNSA. V gave up 4 bases and J gave up 5 bases; unmatched junction bases: 6. This CDR3 spans 15 amino acids. The CDR3 sequence: CASSWTGGAQETQYF. The CDR3 DNA sequence: TGTGCCAGCAGCTGGACAGGGGGCGCCCAGGAGACCCAGTACTTC.